These 7 T cell receptor beta chains share one sample of origin, sequenced in a study of T-cell memory formation after mild COVID-19. TCRdb analysed the 5' RACE reads with MiXCR anew, one entry per CDR3 protein. This sample has 350,000 or so distinct CDR3 sequences, with around a fifth found just once. The sequenced sample was PBMCs or a T cell subset sorted from them (not recorded which). The receptors shown here come from a man between 18 and 29 years old who had mild COVID-19 (a few samples of this study predate the infection). Cell type and time point are not known.

This clonotype has only a few counts. The chain joins TRBV18 to TRBJ1-2; TRBD1 agrees at 10 bases. Germline V gene data show CDR1 as KGHSH and CDR2 as LQKENI. J lost 1 base, V lost 4 bases, and 6 bases had no gene match. The CDR3 runs 16 residues. The CDR3 region is CASSRDRGRFNYGYTF. The CDR3 DNA sequence: TGTGCCAGCTCACGAGACAGGGGGCGTTTTAACTATGGCTACACCTTC.

This clonotype came up a few times. In nucleotides, the CDR3 is TGCAGTGCTAGTAGGGACAGGGGATTTGAGCAGTTCTTC. It codes for CSASRDRGFEQFF. The chain recombines TRBV20-1 with TRBJ2-1; 10 bases match TRBD1. This CDR3 has 13 amino acids. CDR1 and CDR2 from the germline V gene are DFQATT and SNEGSKA (reference sequence). The J segment lost 9 bases and the V segment lost 3 bases, leaving 5 bases of the junction unmatched.

The V and J genes are TRBV5-4 and TRBJ2-1; TRBD1 agrees at 8 bases. Germline CDR1 SGHNT, CDR2 YYREEE (reference sequence). J was trimmed by 10 bases and V by 0 bases; bases with no gene match: 6. The CDR3 runs to 14 residues. The CDR3 nucleotides are TGTGCCAGCAGCTTGGGGTCAGGGACAGGCGAGCAGTTCTTC. As protein: CASSLGSGTGEQFF. Combining the CDR3 with reference TRBV5-4 and TRBJ2-1 gives the whole variable domain ETGVTQSPTHLIKTRGQQVTLRCSSQSGHNTVSWYQQALGQGPQFIFQYYREEENGRGNFPPRFSGLQFPNYSSELNVNALELDDSALYLCASSLGSGTGEQFFGPGTRLTVL.

The chain joins TRBV6-6 to TRBJ1-1; no reliable D call. The CDR3 spans 13 residues. V was shortened by 0 bases and J by 9 bases, with 11 bases between the two germline ends. Germline assignment: CDR1 MNHNY and CDR2 SVGAGI (reference sequence). The CDR3 region has the DNA TGTGCCAGCAGTTACTCGCCTCGCGTTAAAGCTTTCTTT. This sequence encodes CASSYSPRVKAFF.

This clonotype was counted between two and nine times. The chain links TRBV6-2 or TRBV6-3 to TRBJ1-1; TRBD1 is a possible D gene (5 bases). This CDR3 contains 13 residues. The V gene's germline CDR1 is MNHEY and CDR2 SVGEGT. V was cut by 3 bases and J by 4 bases, with 9 bases left in between. This CDR3 reads CASSYQQATEAFF. For the CDR3, the DNA is TGTGCCAGCAGTTATCAACAGGCCACTGAAGCTTTCTTT.

This clonotype has ten or more counts. This chain links TRBV7-2 with TRBJ2-3, with 11 bases lining up with TRBD2. The trim removed 4 bases at V and 5 bases at J, leaving 5 bases unmatched. Germline V gene data show CDR1 as SGHTA and CDR2 as FQGNSA. The CDR3 spans 15 residues. CDR3 amino acids: CASSSTTSGGDTQYF. The CDR3 region has the DNA TGTGCCAGCAGCTCCACTACTAGCGGGGGAGATACGCAGTATTTT. The complete variable domain, with remaining parts taken from reference TRBV7-2 and TRBJ2-3, reads GAGVSQSPSNKVTEKGKDVELRCDPISGHTALYWYRQSLGQGLEFLIYFQGNSAPDKSGLPSDRFSAERTGGSVSTLTIQRTQQEDSAVYLCASSSTTSGGDTQYFGPGTRLTVL.

This clonotype appeared a few times. This chain connects TRBV20-1 to TRBJ1-1; D is possibly TRBD1 (6 bases). CDR3 length: 15 residues. V lost 0 bases to trimming and J lost 0 bases, with 11 bases between them. Germline-derived CDR1 and CDR2 are DFQATT and SNEGSKA (reference sequence). CDR3 region: CSAREAGGLNTEAFF. The CDR3 bases are TGCAGTGCTAGAGAAGCGGGGGGGCTGAACACTGAAGCTTTCTTT.